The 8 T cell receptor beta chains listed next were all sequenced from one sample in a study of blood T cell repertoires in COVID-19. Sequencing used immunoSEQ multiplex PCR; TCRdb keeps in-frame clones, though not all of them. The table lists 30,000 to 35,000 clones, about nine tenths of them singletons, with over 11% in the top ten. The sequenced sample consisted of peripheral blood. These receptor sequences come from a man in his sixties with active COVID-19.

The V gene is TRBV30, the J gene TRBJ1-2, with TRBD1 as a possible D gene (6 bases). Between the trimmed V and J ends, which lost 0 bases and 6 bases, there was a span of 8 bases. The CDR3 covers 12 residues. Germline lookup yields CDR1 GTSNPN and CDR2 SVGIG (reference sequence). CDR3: CAWSVGGHGYTF. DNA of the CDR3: TGTGCCTGGAGTGTAGGGGGTCATGGCTACACCTTC.

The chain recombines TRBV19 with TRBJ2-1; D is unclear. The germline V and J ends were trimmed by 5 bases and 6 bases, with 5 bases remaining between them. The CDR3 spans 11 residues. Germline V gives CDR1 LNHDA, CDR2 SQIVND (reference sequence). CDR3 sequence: CASSAGNEQFF. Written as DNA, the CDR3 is TGTGCCAGTAGTGCCGGCAATGAGCAGTTCTTC.

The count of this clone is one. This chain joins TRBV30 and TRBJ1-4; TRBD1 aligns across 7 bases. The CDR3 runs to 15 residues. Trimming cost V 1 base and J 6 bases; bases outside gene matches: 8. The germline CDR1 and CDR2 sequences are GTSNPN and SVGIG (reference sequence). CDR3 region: CAWSAGTVVDEKLFF. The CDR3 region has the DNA TGTGCCTGGAGTGCGGGGACAGTAGTTGATGAAAAACTGTTTTTT.

The CDR3 DNA follows: TGTGCCAGCAGCTTATATCGGATATGGGGACAGGGGAACACTGAAGCTTTCTTT. It specifies CASSLYRIWGQGNTEAFF. The gene calls are TRBV7-9 and TRBJ1-1; 9 bases match TRBD1. The V gene end was trimmed by 2 bases and the J gene end by 1 base; junction bases not matched to a gene: 11. The V gene's germline CDR1 is SEHNR and CDR2 FQNEAQ (reference sequence). The CDR3 has 18 residues.

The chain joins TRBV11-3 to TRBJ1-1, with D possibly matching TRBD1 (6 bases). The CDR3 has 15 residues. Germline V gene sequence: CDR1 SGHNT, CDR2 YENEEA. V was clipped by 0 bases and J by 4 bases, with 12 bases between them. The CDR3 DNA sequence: TGTGCCAGCAGCTTAGAGTCAGGGGACGGCACTGAAGCTTTCTTT. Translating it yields CASSLESGDGTEAFF.

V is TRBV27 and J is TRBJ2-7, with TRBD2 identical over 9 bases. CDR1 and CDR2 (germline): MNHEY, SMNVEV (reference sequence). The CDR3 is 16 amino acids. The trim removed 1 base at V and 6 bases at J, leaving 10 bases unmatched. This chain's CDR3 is CASSLLSAREGREQYF. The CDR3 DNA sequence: TGTGCCAGCAGTTTATTGTCCGCGCGGGAGGGCCGCGAGCAGTACTTC.

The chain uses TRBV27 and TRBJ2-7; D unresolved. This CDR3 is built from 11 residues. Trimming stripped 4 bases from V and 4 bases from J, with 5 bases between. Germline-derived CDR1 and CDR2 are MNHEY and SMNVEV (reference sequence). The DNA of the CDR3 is TGTGCCAGCAGTTCGAGTTACGAGCAGTACTTC. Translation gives CASSSSYEQYF.

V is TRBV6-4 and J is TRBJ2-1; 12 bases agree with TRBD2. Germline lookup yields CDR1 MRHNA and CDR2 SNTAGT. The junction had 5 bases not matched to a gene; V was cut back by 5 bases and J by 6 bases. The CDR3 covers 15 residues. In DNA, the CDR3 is TGTGCCAGCAGTCCGACTAGCGGGGGAGCCAATGAGCAGTTCTTC. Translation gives CASSPTSGGANEQFF.